The clone carrying this T cell receptor beta chain occurred a few times. Assay: immunoSEQ multiplex PCR; the TCRdb copy retains only in-frame clones and omits some. Of hundreds of thousands of clones in the sample, around nine tenths were seen once. This record comes from a study of blood T cell repertoires in COVID-19. Study-level information: PBMCs, B-cell-depleted T cells, or T cells provided the cDNA or gDNA that made up the material.

Sequencing was performed on peripheral blood. The TCR was taken from a man in his 70s with acute or convalescent COVID-19.

The CDR3 sequence is CASSLVHQRGGRDEQFF. The CDR3 DNA is TGTGCCAGCAGCTTGGTCCATCAGCGGGGGGGGAGGGATGAGCAGTTCTTC. The chain recombines TRBV11-2 with TRBJ2-1, with TRBD2 identical over 10 bases. Germline V CDR1 and CDR2: SGHAT, FQNNGV. V gave up 3 bases and J gave up 8 bases; unmatched junction bases: 13. This CDR3 contains 17 residues. The full variable domain, rest sourced from reference TRBV11-2 and TRBJ2-1, is EAGVAQSPRYKIIEKRQSVAFWCNPISGHATLYWYQQILGQGPKLLIQFQNNGVVDDSQLPKDRFSAERLKGVDSTLKIQPAKLEDSAVYLCASSLVHQRGGRDEQFFGPGTRLTVL.